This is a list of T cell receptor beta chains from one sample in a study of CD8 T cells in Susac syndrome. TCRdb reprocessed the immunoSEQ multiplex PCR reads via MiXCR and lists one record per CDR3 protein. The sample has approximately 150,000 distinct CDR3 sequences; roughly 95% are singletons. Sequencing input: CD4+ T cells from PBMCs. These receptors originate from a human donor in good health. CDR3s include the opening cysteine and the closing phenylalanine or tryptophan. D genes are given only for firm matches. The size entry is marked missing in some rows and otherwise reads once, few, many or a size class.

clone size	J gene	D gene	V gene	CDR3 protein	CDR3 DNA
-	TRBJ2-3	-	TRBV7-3	CASSLGSQSDTQYF	TGTGCCAGCAGCCTAGGGTCCCAATCAGATACGCAGTATTTT
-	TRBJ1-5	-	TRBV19	CASSAGNRPQHF	TGTGCCAGTAGTGCCGGAAATCGGCCCCAGCATTTT
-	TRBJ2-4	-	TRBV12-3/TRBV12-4	CASSLALAMNIQYF	TGTGCCAGCAGTTTAGCGCTAGCGATGAACATTCAGTACTTC
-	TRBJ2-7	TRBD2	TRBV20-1	CSARALAGAGRYF	TGCAGTGCTAGGGCCCTAGCGGGAGCTGGGAGGTACTTC
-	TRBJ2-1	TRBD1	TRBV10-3	CAITPVRGQGYNEQFF	TGTGCCATCACACCGGTTCGGGGACAGGGTTACAATGAGCAGTTCTTC
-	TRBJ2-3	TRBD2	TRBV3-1	CASSQGAGRTDTQYF	TGTGCCAGCAGCCAGGGAGCGGGACGCACAGATACGCAGTATTTT
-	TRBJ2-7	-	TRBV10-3	CAIGRDVTYEQYF	TGTGCCATCGGGCGGGACGTAACCTACGAGCAGTACTTC
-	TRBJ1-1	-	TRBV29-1	CSVVPELLMNTEAFF	TGCAGCGTTGTGCCCGAACTTCTGATGAACACTGAAGCTTTCTTT
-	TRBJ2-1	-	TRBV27	CASSFSRGSSYNEQFF	TGTGCCAGCAGTTTTAGTCGCGGCAGCTCCTACAATGAGCAGTTCTTC
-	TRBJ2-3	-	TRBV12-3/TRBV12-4	CASRDGRTDTQYF	TGTGCCAGCAGAGACGGCCGGACAGATACGCAGTATTTT
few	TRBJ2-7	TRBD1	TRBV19	CASSLGTGGNEQYF	TGTGCCAGTAGTCTGGGAACAGGGGGGAACGAGCAGTACTTC
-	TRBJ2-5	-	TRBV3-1	CASSYTQPRSETQYF	TGTGCCAGCAGCTACACACAGCCTCGAAGCGAGACCCAGTACTTC
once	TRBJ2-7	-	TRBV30	CAWSVQLELEQYF	TGTGCCTGGAGTGTACAGTTGGAGCTCGAGCAGTACTTC
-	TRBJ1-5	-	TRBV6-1	CASRRKTGMLNQPQHF	TGTGCCAGCAGACGAAAAACAGGGATGCTCAATCAGCCCCAGCATTTT
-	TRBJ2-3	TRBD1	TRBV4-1	CASSQIGTGVDTQYF	TGCGCCAGCAGCCAAATCGGGACAGGGGTAGATACGCAGTATTTT
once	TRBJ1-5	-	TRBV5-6	CASSFGNRDSNQPQHF	TGTGCCAGCAGCTTTGGAAACCGGGACAGCAATCAGCCCCAGCATTTT
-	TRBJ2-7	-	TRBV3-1	CASSQGEEQYF	TGTGCCAGCAGCCAAGGGGAGGAGCAGTACTTC
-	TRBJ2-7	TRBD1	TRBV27	CASSRTGGSYEQYF	TGTGCCAGCAGTCGGACAGGGGGCTCCTACGAGCAGTACTTC
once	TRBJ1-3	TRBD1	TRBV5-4	CASSKDRALGNTIYF	TGTGCCAGCAGCAAGGACAGGGCTCTTGGAAACACCATATATTTT
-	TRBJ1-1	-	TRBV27	CASSYFGLNTEAFF	TGTGCCAGCAGTTATTTCGGTTTGAACACTGAAGCTTTCTTT
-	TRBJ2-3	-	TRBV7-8	CASSLGSGLGDTQYF	TGTGCCAGCAGCTTGGGGAGCGGACTGGGCGATACGCAGTATTTT
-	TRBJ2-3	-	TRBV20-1	CSASTPTSTDTQYF	TGCAGTGCTAGTACCCCTACTAGCACAGATACGCAGTATTTT